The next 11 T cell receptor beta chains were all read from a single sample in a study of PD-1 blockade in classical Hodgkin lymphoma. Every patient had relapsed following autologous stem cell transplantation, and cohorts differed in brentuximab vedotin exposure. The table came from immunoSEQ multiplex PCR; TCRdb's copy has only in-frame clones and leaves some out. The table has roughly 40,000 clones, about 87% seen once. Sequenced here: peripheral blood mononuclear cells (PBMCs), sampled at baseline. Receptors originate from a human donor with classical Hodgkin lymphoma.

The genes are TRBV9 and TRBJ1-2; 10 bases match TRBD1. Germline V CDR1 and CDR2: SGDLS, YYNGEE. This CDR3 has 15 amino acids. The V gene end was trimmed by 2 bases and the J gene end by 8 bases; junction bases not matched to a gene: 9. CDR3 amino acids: CASSVQGQGTGGYTF. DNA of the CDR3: TGTGCCAGCAGCGTCCAGGGACAGGGGACGGGGGGCTACACCTTC. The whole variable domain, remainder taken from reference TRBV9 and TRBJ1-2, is DSGVTQTPKHLITATGQRVTLRCSPRSGDLSVYWYQQSLDQGLQFLIQYYNGEERAKGNILERFSAQQFPDLHSELNLSSLELGDSALYFCASSVQGQGTGGYTFGSGTRLTVV.

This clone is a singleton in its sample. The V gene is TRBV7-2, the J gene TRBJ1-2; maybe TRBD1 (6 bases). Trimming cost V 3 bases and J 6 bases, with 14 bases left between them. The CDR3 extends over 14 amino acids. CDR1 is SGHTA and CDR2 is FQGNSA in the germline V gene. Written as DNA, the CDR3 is TGTGCCAGCAGCTTTGTGCAGGGGCCAAATGGCTACACCTTC. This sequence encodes CASSFVQGPNGYTF.

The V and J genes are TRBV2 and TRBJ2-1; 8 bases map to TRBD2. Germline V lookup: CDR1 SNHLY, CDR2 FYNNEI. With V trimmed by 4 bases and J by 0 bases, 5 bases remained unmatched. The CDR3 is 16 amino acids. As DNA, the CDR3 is TGTGCCAGCAGTGGCGGGGGGCTCAGCTCCTACAATGAGCAGTTCTTC. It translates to CASSGGGLSSYNEQFF.

Written as DNA, the CDR3 is TGCGCCAGCAGTGACCTACAGGCGAACACTGAAGCTTTCTTT. Protein sequence: CASSDLQANTEAFF. J is TRBJ1-1 and V is TRBV10-2; D perhaps matches TRBD1 (5 bases). Germline values: CDR1 WSHSY, CDR2 SAAADI. The V gene lost 3 bases and the J gene lost 1 base, with 9 bases spanning the gap. The CDR3 has 14 amino acids.

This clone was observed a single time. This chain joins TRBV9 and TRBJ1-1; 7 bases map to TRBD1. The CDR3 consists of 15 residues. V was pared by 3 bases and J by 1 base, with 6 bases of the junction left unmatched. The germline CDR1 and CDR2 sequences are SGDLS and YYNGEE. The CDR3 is CASSAGQVPNTEAFF. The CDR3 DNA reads TGTGCCAGCAGCGCCGGACAGGTCCCGAACACTGAAGCTTTCTTT.

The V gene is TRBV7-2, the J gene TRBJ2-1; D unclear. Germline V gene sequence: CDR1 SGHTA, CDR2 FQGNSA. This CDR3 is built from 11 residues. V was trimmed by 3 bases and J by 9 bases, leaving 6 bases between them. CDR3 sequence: CASSFGGEQFF. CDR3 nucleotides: TGTGCCAGCAGCTTCGGCGGTGAGCAGTTCTTC.

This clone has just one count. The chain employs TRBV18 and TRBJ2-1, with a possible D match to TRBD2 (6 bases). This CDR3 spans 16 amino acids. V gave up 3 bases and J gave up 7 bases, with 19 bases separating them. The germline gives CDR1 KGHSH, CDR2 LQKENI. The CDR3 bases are TGTGCCAGCTCACCCTATCGGGGCGGGGTTGTAAATGAGCAGTTCTTC. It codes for CASSPYRGGVVNEQFF.

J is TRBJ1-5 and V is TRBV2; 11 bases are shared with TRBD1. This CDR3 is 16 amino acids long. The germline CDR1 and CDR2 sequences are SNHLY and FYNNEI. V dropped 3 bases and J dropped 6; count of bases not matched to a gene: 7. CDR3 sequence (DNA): TGTGCCAGCAGTGAGGGGGGACAGGGGGTCGGTCAGCCCCAGCATTTT. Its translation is CASSEGGQGVGQPQHF.

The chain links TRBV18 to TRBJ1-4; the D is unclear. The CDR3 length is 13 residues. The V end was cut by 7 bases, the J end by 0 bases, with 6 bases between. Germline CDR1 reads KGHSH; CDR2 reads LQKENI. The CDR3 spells CASCTSTNEKLFF. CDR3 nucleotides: TGTGCCAGCTGTACTTCAACTAATGAAAAACTGTTTTTT.

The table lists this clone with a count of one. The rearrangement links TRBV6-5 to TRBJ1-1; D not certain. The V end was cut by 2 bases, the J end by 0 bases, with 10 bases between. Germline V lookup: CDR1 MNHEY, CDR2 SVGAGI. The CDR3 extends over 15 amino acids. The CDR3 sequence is CASSYTTNMNTEAFF. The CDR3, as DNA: TGTGCCAGCAGTTACACTACGAACATGAACACTGAAGCTTTCTTT.

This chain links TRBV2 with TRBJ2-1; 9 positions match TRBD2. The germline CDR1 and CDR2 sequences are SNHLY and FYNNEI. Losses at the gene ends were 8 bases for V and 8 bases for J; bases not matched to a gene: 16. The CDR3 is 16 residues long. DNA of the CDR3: TGTGCCAGCCGGCCCGCCGGGACTAGCCGCTTCGATGAGCAGTTCTTC. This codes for CASRPAGTSRFDEQFF. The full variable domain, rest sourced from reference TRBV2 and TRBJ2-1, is EPEVTQTPSHQVTQMGQEVILRCVPISNHLYFYWYRQILGQKVEFLVSFYNNEISEKSEIFDDQFSVERPDGSNFTLKIRSTKLEDSAMYFCASRPAGTSRFDEQFFGPGTRLTVL.